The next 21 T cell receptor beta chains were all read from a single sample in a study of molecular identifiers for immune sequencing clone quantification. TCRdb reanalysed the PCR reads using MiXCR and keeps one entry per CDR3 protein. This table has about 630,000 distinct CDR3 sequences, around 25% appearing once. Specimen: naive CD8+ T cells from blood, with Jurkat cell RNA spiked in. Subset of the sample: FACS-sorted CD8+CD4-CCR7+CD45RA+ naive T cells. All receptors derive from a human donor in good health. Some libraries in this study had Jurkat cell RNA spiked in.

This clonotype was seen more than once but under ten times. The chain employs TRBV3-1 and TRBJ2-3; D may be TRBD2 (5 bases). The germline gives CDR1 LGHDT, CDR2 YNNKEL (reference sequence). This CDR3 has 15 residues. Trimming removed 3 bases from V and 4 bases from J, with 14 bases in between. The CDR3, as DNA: TGTGCCAGCAGCCATGCTAGCTCTTGGCCAGATACGCAGTATTTT. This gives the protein CASSHASSWPDTQYF.

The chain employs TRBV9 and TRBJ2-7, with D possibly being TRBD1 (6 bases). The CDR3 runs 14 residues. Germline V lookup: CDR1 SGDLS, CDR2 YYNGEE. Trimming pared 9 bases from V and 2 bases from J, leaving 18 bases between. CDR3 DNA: TGTGCCATCAGTACTACAGGGAACCCCTACGAGCAGTACTTC. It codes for CAISTTGNPYEQYF.

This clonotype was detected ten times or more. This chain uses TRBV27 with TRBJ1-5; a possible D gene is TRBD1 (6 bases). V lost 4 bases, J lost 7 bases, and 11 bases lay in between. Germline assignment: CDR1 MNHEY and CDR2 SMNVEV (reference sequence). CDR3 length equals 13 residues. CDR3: CASSYTGTQPQHF. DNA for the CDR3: TGTGCCAGCAGTTACACAGGGACGCAGCCCCAGCATTTT.

CDR3 sequence reads: CSVEGEDTNPYEQYF. CDR3 nucleotides: TGCAGCGTTGAGGGTGAGGACACAAACCCCTACGAGCAGTACTTC. The chain is built from TRBV29-1 and TRBJ2-7; possibly TRBD1 for D (5 bases). Trimming pared 3 bases from V and 2 bases from J, leaving 17 bases between. Germline-derived CDR1 and CDR2 are SQVTM and ANQGSEA. CDR3 size: 15 residues.

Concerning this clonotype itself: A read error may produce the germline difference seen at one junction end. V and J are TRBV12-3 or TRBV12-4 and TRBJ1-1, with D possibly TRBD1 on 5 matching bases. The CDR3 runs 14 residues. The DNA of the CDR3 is TGTGCCAGCGGTTTAGCCGGGACGAGAACTGAAGCTTTCTTT. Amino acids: CASGLAGTRTEAFF.

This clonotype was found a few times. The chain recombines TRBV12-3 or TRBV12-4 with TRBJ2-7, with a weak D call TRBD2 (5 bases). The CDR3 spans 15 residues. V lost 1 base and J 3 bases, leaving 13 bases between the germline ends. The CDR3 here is CASSLEAGLNYEQYF. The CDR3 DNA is TGTGCCAGCAGTTTAGAGGCGGGCCTAAACTACGAGCAGTACTTC.

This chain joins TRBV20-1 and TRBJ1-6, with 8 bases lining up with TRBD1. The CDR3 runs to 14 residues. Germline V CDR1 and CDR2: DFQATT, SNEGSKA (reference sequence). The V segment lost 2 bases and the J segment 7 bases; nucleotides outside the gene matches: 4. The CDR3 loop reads CSARTRDRNSPLHF. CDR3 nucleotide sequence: TGCAGTGCTAGAACCCGGGACAGGAATTCACCCCTCCACTTT.

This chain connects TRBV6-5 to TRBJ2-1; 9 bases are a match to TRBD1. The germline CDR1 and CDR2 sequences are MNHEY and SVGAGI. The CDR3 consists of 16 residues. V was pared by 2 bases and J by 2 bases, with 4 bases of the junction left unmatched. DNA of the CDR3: TGTGCCAGCAGTTACATCACAGGGGGCGCCTACAATGAGCAGTTCTTC. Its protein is CASSYITGGAYNEQFF.

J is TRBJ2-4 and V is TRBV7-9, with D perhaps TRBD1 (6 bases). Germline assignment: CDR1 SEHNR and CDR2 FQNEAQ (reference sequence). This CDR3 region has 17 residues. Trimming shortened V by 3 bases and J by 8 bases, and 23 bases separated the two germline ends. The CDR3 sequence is CASSFQGTRQREDIQYF. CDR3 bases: TGTGCCAGCAGCTTCCAGGGGACCCGCCAGAGGGAAGACATTCAGTACTTC. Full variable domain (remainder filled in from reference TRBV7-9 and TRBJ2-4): DTGVSQNPRHKITKRGQNVTFRCDPISEHNRLYWYRQTLGQGPEFLTYFQNEAQLEKSRLLSDRFSAERPKGSFSTLEIQRTEQGDSAMYLCASSFQGTRQREDIQYFGAGTRLSVL.

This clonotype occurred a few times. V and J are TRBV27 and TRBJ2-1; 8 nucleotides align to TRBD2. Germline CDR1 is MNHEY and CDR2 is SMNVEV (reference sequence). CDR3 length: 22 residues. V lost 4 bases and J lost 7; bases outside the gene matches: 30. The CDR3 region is CASSSGPFLERGRPPGKNEQFF. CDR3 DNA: TGTGCCAGCAGTTCCGGCCCCTTTTTGGAGCGGGGGCGACCCCCCGGGAAAAATGAGCAGTTCTTC.

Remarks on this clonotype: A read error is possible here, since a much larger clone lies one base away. Written as DNA, the CDR3 is TGTGCCAGCATCCCGAGCAGGACTCCCTACGAGCAGTACTTC. Amino acids: CASIPSRTPYEQYF. The chain links TRBV7-9 to TRBJ2-7; TRBD2 is a possible D gene (5 bases). The germline gives CDR1 SEHNR, CDR2 FQNEAQ (reference sequence). This CDR3 is 14 amino acids long. Trimming pared 7 bases from V and 2 bases from J, leaving 15 bases between.

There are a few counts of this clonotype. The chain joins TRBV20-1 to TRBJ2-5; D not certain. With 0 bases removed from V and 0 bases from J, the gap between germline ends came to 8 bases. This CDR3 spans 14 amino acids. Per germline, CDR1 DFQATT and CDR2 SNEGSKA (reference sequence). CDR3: CSARDPTNQETQYF. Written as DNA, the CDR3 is TGCAGTGCTAGAGATCCCACGAACCAAGAGACCCAGTACTTC.

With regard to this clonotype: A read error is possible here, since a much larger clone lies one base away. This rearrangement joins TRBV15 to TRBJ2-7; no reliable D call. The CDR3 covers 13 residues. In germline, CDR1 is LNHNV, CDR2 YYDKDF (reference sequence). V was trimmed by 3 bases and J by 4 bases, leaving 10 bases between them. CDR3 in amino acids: CATSSSQEYEQYF. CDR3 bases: TGTGCCACCAGCAGCAGCCAGGAGTACGAGCAGTACTTC. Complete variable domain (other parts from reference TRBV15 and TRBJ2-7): DAMVIQNPRYQVTQFGKPVTLSCSQTLNHNVMYWYQQKSSQAPKLLFHYYDKDFNNEADTPDNFQSRRPNTSFCFLDIRSPGLGDTAMYLCATSSSQEYEQYFGPGTRLTVT.

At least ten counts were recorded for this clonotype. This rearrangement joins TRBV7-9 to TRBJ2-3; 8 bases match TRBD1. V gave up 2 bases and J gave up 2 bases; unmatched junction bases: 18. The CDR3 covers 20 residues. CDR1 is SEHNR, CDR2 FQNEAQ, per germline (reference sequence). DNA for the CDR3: TGTGCCAGCAGCTTAAAAGGACAGGGCGGGCTCGGGTCCGACACAGATACGCAGTATTTT. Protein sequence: CASSLKGQGGLGSDTDTQYF.

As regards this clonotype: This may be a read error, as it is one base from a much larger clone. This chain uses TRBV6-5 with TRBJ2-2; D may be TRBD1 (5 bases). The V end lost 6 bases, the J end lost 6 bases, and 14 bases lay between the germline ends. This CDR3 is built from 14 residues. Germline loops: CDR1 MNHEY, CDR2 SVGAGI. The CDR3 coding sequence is TGTGCCAGCAGCCAAATGGCAGGGTCCGGGGAGCTGTTTTTT. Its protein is CASSQMAGSGELFF.

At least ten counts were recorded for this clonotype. Written as DNA, the CDR3 is TGTGCCAGCGCGAGACGGGAGGGCTCAGATACGCAGTATTTT. Amino acid sequence: CASARREGSDTQYF. This sequence joins TRBV13 and TRBJ2-3; TRBD2 agrees at 8 bases. The germline gives CDR1 PRHDT, CDR2 FYEKMQ (reference sequence). This CDR3 is 14 amino acids long. Trimming took 8 bases from V and 4 from J; bases not matched to a gene: 8.

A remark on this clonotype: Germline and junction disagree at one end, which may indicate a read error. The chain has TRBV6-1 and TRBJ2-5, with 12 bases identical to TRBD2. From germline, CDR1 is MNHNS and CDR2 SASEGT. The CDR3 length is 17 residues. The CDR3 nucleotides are TGTGCCAGCAGTCCGGGACTAGCGGGCGAATATAAAGAGCCCCAGTACTTC. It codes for CASSPGLAGEYKEPQYF.

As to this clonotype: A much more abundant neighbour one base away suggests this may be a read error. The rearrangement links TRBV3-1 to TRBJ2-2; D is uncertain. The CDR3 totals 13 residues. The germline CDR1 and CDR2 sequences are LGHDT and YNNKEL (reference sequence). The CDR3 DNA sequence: TGTGCCAGCGGCCAAATTACGGACGGGGAGCTGTTTTTT. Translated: CASGQITDGELFF.

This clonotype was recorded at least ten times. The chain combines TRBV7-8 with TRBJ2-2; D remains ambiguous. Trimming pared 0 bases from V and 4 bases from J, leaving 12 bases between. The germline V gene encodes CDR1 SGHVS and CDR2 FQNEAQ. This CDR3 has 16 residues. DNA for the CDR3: TGTGCCAGCAGCTTAGCGTCTGGGGTCCGCACCGGGGAGCTGTTTTTT. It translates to CASSLASGVRTGELFF. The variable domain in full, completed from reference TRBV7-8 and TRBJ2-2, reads GAGVSQSPRYKVAKRGQDVALRCDPISGHVSLFWYQQALGQGPEFLTYFQNEAQLDKSGLPSDRFFAERPEGSVSTLKIQRTQQEDSAVYLCASSLASGVRTGELFFGEGSRLTVL.

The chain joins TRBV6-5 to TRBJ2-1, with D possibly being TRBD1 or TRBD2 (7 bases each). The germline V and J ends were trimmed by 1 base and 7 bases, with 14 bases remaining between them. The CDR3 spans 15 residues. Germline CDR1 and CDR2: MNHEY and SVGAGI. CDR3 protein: CASSYLAGGANEQFF. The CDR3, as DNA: TGTGCCAGCAGTTACTTGGCAGGGGGGGCGAATGAGCAGTTCTTC.

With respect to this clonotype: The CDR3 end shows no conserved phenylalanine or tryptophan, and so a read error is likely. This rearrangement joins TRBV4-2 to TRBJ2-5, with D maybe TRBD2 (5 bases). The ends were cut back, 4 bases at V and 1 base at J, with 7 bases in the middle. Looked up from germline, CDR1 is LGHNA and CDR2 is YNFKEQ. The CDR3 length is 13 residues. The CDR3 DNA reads TGTGCCAGCAGCCCCGGGGTCCAAGAGACCCAGTACATC. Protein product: CASSPGVQETQYI.